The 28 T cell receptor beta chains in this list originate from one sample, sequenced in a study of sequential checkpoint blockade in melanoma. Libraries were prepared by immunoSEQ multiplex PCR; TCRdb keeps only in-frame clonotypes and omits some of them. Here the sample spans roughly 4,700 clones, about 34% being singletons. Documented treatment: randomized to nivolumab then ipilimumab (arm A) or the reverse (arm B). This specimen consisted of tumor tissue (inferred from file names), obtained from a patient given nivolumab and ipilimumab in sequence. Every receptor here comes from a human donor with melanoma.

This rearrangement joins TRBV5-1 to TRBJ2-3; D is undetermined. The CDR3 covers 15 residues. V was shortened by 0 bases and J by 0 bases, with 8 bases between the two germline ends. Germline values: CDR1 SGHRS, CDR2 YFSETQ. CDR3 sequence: CASSLAGSSTDTQYF. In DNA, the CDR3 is TGCGCCAGCAGCTTGGCCGGGTCTAGCACAGATACGCAGTATTTT.

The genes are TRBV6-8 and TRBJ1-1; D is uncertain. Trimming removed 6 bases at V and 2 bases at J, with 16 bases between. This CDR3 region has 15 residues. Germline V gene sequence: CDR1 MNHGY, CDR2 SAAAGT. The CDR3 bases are TGTGCCAGCAGCCTAACAGTAAGATCTAACACTGAAGCTTTCTTT. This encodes CASSLTVRSNTEAFF.

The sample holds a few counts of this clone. DNA of the CDR3: TGTGCCAGCAGCTTGGAGCTAGCGGGGGGGCGGGATACGCAGTATTTT. Translating it yields CASSLELAGGRDTQYF. The V gene is TRBV7-6, the J gene TRBJ2-3; 12 bases fit TRBD2. Germline loops: CDR1 SGHVS, CDR2 FNYEAQ. The CDR3 totals 16 residues. Trimming removed 3 bases from V and 6 bases from J; junction bases left unmatched: 7.

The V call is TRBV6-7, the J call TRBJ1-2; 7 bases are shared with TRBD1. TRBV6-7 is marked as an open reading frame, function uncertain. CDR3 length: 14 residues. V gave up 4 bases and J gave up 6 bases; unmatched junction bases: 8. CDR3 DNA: TGTGCCAGCAGTTTAAGGGGGCGTGCGAATGGCTACACCTTC. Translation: CASSLRGRANGYTF.

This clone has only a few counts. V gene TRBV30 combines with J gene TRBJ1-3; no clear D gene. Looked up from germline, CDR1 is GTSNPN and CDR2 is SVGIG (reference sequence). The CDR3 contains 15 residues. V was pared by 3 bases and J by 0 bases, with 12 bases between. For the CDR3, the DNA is TGTGCCTGGAGGAAGGGCCAATACTCTGGAAACACCATATATTTT. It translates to CAWRKGQYSGNTIYF.

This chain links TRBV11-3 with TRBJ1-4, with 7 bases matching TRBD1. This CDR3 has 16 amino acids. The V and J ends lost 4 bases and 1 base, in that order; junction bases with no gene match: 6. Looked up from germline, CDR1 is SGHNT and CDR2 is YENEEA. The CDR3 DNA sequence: TGTGCCAGCAGCTCCCGGGCAGGGGGAACTAATGAAAAACTGTTTTTT. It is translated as CASSSRAGGTNEKLFF.

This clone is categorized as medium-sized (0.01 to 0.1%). This chain's CDR3 is CASSPRVDSPLHF. The DNA of the CDR3 is TGTGCCAGCTCACCAAGGGTGGATTCACCCCTCCACTTT. The chain joins TRBV18 to TRBJ1-6; D is undetermined. The germline CDR1 and CDR2 sequences are KGHSH and LQKENI. This CDR3 has 13 amino acids. The V end was cut by 2 bases, the J end by 8 bases, with 7 bases between.

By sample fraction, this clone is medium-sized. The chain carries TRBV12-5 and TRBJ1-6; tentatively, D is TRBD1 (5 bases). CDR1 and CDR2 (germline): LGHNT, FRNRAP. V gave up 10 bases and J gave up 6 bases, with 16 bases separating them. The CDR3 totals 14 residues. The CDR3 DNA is TGTGCTACAGCGGAGGGGCTGACTAATTCACCCCTCCACTTT. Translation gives CATAEGLTNSPLHF.

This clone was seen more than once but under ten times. The CDR3 reads CASSSPLRGYEQYF. The CDR3 nucleotides are TGTGCCAGCAGCTCGCCCCTTCGGGGCTACGAGCAGTACTTC. The J gene is TRBJ2-7, the V gene TRBV6-8; D might be TRBD2 (5 bases). This CDR3 has 14 amino acids. Germline CDR1 and CDR2: MNHGY and SAAAGT. Trimming left V 6 bases short and J 3 bases short, with 15 bases between.

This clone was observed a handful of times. DNA for the CDR3: TGTGCCTGCGGAGGGGGGTTGGACTACGAGCAGTACTTC. This encodes CACGGGLDYEQYF. The V call is TRBV6-8, the J call TRBJ2-7, with D perhaps assigned TRBD1 or TRBD2 (6 bases each). The CDR3 has 13 amino acids. CDR1 is MNHGY and CDR2 is SAAAGT in the germline V gene. The V and J ends lost 11 bases and 3 bases respectively, with 17 bases between them.

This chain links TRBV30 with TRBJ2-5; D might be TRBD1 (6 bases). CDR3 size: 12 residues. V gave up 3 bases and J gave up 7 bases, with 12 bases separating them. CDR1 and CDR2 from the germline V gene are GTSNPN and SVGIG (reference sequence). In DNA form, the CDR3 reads TGTGCCTGGAGGTCAGGGGCAGGGACCCAGTACTTC. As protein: CAWRSGAGTQYF. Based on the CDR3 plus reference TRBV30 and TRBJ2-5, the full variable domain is SQTIHQWPATLVQPVGSPLSLECTVEGTSNPNLYWYRQAAGRGLQLLFYSVGIGQISSEVPQNLSASRPQDRQFILSSKKLLLSDSGFYLCAWRSGAGTQYFGPGTRLLVL.

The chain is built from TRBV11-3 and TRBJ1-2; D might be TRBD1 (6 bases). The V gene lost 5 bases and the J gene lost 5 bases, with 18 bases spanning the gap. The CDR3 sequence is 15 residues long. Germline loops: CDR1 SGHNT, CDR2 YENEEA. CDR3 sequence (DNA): TGTGCCAGCAGCCTCGCCACAGGGACTGCGTATGGCTACACCTTC. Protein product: CASSLATGTAYGYTF.

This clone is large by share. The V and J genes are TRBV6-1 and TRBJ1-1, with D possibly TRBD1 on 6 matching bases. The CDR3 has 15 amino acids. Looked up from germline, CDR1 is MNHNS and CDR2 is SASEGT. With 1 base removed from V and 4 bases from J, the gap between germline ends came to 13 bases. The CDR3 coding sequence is TGTGCCAGCAGTGAAGTAGGGGGAGGTGGCACTGAAGCTTTCTTT. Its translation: CASSEVGGGGTEAFF.

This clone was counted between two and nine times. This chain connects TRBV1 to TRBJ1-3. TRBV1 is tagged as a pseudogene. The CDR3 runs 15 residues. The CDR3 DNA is TGCGCCAGCAGCCAAGGCCCACCGACTGGAAACACCATATATTTT. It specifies CASSQGPPTGNTIYF.

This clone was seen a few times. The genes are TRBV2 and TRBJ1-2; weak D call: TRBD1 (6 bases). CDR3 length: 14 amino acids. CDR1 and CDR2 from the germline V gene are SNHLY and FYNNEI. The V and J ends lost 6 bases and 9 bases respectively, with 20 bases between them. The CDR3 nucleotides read TGTGCCAGCAGCTTGACGCAGGGGACGGATAGCTACACCTTC. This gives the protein CASSLTQGTDSYTF.

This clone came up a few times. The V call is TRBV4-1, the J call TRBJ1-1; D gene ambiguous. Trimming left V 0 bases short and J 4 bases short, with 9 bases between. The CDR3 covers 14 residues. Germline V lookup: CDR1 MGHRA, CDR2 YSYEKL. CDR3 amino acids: CASSQDRASTEAFF. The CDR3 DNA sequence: TGCGCCAGCAGCCAAGATCGGGCTAGCACTGAAGCTTTCTTT.

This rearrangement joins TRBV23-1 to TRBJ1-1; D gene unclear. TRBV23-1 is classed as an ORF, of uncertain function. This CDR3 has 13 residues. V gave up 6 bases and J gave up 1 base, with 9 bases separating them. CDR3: CASSLNRNTEAFF. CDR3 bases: TGCGCCAGCAGCTTGAACAGGAACACTGAAGCTTTCTTT.

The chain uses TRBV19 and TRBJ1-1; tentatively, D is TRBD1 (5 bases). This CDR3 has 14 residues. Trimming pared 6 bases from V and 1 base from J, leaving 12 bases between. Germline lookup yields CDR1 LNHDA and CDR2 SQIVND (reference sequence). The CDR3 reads CASSPGPGNTEAFF. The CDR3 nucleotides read TGTGCCAGTAGCCCGGGACCGGGGAACACTGAAGCTTTCTTT.

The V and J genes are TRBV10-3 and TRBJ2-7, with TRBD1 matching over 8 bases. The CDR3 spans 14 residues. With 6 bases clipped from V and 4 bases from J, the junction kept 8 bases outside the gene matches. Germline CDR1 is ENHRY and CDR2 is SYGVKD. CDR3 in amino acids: CAIRVGQGRYEQYF. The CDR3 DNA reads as TGTGCCATCAGGGTAGGACAGGGACGGTACGAGCAGTACTTC.

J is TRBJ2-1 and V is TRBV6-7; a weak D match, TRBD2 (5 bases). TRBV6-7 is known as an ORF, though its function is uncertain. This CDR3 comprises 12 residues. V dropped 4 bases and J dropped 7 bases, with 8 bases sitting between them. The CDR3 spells CASSFSGNEQFF. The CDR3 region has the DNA TGTGCCAGCAGTTTCTCGGGGAATGAGCAGTTCTTC.

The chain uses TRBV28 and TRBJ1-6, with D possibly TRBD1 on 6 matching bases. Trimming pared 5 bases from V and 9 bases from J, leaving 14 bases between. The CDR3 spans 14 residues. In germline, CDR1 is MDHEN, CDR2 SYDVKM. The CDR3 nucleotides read TGTGCCAGCAGTCTACAGGGACGGGGTTCACCCCTCCACTTT. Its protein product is CASSLQGRGSPLHF.

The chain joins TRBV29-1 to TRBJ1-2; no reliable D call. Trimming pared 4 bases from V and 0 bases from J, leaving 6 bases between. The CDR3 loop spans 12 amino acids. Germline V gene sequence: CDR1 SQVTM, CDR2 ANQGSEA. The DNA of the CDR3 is TGCAGCGTTGGACAAACTAACTATGGCTACACCTTC. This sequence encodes CSVGQTNYGYTF. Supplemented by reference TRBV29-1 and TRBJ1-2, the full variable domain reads SAVISQKPSRDICQRGTSLTIQCQVDSQVTMMFWYRQQPGQSLTLIATANQGSEATYESGFVIDKFPISRPNLTFSTLTVSNMSPEDSSIYLCSVGQTNYGYTFGSGTRLTVV.

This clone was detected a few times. The CDR3 DNA sequence: TGTGCCAGCAGCCAGAATCAGCCCCAGCATTTT. This codes for CASSQNQPQHF. This chain joins TRBV6-4 and TRBJ1-5; D gene uncertain. The CDR3 is 11 residues long. Germline lookup yields CDR1 MRHNA and CDR2 SNTAGT. Between the trimmed V and J ends, which lost 6 bases and 4 bases, there was a span of 4 bases.

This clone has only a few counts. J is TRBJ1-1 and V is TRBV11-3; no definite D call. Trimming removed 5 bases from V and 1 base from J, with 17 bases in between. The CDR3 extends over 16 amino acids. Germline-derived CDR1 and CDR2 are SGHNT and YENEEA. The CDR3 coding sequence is TGTGCCAGCAGCCCCCTTTTTAGGCAAAAGAACACTGAAGCTTTCTTT. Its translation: CASSPLFRQKNTEAFF. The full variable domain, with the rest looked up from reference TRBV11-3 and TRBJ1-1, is EAGVVQSPRYKIIEKKQPVAFWCNPISGHNTLYWYLQNLGQGPELLIRYENEEAVDDSQLPKDRFSAERLKGVDSTLKIQPAELGDSAVYLCASSPLFRQKNTEAFFGQGTRLTVV.

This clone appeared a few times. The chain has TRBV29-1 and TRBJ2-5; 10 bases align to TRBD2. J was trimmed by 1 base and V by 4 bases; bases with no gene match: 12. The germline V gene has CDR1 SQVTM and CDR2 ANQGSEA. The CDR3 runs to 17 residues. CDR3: CSVVRDRWTSGQETQYF. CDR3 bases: TGCAGCGTTGTAAGGGACAGGTGGACTAGCGGCCAAGAGACCCAGTACTTC.

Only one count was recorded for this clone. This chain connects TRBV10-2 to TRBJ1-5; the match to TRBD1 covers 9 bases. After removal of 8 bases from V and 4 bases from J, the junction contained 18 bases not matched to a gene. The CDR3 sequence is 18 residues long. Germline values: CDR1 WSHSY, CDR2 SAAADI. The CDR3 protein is CASGSGTGNFRGNQPQHF. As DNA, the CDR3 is TGCGCCAGCGGATCCGGGACAGGGAATTTCAGGGGAAATCAGCCCCAGCATTTT.

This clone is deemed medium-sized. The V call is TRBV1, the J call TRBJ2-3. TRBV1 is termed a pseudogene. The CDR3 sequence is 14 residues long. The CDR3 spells CASSLREYTDTQYF. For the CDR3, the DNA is TGCGCCAGCAGCCTCAGAGAATACACAGATACGCAGTATTTT.

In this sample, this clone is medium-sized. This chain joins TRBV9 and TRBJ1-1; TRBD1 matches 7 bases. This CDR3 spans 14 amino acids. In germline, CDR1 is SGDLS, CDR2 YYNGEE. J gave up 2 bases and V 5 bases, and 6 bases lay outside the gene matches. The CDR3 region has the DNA TGTGCCAGCAGGGTGACAGGGTCAAACACTGAAGCTTTCTTT. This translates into CASRVTGSNTEAFF.